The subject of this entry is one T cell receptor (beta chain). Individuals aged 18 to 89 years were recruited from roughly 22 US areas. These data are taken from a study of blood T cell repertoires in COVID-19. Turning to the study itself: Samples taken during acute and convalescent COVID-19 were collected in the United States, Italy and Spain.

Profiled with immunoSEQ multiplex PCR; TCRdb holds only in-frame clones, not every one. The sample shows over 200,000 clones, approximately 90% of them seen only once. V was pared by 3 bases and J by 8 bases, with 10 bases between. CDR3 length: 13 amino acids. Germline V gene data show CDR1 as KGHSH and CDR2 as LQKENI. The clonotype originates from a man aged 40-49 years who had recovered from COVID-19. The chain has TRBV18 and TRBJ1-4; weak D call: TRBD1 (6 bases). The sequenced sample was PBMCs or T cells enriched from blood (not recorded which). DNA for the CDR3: TGTGCCAGCTCACCGCAGGGGAAGGAAAAACTGTTTTTT. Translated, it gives CASSPQGKEKLFF.